Included here is one TCR beta chain sequence, with context. This sample stems from a study of OX40 agonist ivuxolimab in advanced cancers. The V and J ends lost 6 bases and 4 bases respectively, with 6 bases between them. Germline values: CDR1 MDHEN, CDR2 SYDVKM. This CDR3 contains 11 residues. The assay was immunoSEQ multiplex PCR, and TCRdb's table has in-frame clones only and misses some. Of fewer than 110,000 clones in the sample, more than 85% were seen once. The TCR comes from an adult with an advanced solid tumor such as melanoma, head and neck, liver or kidney cancer. The gene calls are TRBV28 and TRBJ2-5; D is uncertain. The starting material was CD4+ or CD8+ T cells sorted from blood, obtained in a trial of the OX40 agonist ivuxolimab. The CDR3 protein is CASRDGETQYF. As DNA, the CDR3 is TGTGCCAGCAGGGACGGAGAGACCCAGTACTTC.